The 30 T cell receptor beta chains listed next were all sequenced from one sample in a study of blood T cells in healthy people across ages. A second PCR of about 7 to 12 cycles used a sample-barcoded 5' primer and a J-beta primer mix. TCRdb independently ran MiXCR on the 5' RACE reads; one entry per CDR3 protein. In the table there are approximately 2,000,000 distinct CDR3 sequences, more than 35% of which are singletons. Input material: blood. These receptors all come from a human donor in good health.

The CDR3 bases are TGTGCCACCAGCACGTTAAGCCTTGGGGCCGGGGGCATTCAGTACTTC. It is translated as CATSTLSLGAGGIQYF. The rearrangement uses TRBV15 and TRBJ2-4, with a possible D match to TRBD2 (6 bases). V was clipped by 4 bases and J by 9 bases, with 22 bases between them. The CDR3 length is 16 residues. Germline CDR1 is LNHNV and CDR2 is YYDKDF (reference sequence).

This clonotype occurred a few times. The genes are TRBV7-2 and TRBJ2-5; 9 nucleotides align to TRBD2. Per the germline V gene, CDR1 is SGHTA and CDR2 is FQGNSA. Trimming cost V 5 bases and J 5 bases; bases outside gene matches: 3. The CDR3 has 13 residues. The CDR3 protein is CASSRGTSETQYF. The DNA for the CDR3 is TGTGCCAGCAGCAGGGGGACTAGCGAGACCCAGTACTTC.

CDR3 nucleotide sequence: TGTGCCAGCAGTGAACGACAGGGAGGGAGGGCAGATACGCAGTATTTT. As protein: CASSERQGGRADTQYF. V gene TRBV6-1 combines with J gene TRBJ2-3; D might be TRBD1 or TRBD2, each matching 7 bases. The germline V and J ends were trimmed by 2 bases and 4 bases, with 16 bases remaining between them. Germline V CDR1 and CDR2: MNHNS, SASEGT. The CDR3 contains 16 residues.

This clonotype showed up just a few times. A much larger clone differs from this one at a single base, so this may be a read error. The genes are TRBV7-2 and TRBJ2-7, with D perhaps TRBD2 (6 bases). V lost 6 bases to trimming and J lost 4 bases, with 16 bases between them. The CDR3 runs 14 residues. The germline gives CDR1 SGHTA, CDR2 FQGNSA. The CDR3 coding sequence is TGTGCCAGCAGTTCAGCGGAGGGGCCGTACGAGCAGTACTTC. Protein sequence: CASSSAEGPYEQYF.

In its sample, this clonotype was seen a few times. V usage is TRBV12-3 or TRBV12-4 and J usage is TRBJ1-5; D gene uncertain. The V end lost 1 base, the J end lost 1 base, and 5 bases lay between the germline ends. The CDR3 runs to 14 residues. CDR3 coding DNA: TGTGCCAGCAGTTTAGGTTGGAGCAATCAGCCCCAGCATTTT. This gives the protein CASSLGWSNQPQHF.

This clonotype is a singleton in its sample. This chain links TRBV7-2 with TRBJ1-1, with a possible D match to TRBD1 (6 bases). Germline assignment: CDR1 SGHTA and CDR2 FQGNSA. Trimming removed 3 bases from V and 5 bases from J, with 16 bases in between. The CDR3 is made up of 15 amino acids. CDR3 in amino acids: CASSFFVGQRTEAFF. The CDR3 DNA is TGTGCCAGCAGCTTCTTCGTGGGACAAAGAACTGAAGCTTTCTTT. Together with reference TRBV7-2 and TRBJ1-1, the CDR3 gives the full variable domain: GAGVSQSPSNKVTEKGKDVELRCDPISGHTALYWYRQSLGQGLEFLIYFQGNSAPDKSGLPSDRFSAERTGGSVSTLTIQRTQQEDSAVYLCASSFFVGQRTEAFFGQGTRLTVV.

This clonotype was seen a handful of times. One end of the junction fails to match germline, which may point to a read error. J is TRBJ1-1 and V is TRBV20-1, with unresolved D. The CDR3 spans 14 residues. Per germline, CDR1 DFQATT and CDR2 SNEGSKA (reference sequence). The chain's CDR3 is CSARSYGPNSEAFF. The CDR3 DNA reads TGCAGTGCTAGGAGTTACGGTCCGAACTCTGAAGCTTTCTTT.

The CDR3 DNA sequence: TGTGCCAGCAGCCATGCGAGGGGACTGAGCGGGGCCAACGTCCTGACTTTC. Its protein is CASSHARGLSGANVLTF. This chain links TRBV7-2 with TRBJ2-6; tentatively, D is TRBD2 (6 bases). The germline gives CDR1 SGHTA, CDR2 FQGNSA. The CDR3 runs to 17 residues. V lost 5 bases and J 4 bases, leaving 18 bases between the germline ends.

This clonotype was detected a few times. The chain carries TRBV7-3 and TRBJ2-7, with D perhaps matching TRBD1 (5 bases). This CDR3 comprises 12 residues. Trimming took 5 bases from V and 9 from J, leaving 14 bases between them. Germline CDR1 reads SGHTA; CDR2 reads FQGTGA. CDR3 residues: CASSPDTMGQYF. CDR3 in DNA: TGTGCCAGCAGCCCGGACACCATGGGGCAGTACTTC.

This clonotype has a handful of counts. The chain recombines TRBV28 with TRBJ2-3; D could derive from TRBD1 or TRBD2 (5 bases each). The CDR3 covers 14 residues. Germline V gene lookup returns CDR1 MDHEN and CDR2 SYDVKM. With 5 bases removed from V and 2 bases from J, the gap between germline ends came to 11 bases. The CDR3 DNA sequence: TGTGCCAGCAGTCCGGGACCCCTCACAGATACGCAGTATTTT. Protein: CASSPGPLTDTQYF.

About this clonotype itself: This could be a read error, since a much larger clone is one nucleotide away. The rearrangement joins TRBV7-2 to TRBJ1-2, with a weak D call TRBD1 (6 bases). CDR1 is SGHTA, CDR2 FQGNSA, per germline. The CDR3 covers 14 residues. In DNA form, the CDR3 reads TGTGCCAGCAGCCTAGACGGACAGAACTATGGCTGCACCTTC. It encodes CASSLDGQNYGCTF.

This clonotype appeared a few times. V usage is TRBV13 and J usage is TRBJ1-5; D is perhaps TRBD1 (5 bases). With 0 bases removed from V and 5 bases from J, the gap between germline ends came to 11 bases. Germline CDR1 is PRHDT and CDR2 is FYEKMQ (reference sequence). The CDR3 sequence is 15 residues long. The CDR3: CASSLGFGGYQPQHF. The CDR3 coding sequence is TGTGCCAGCAGCTTAGGCTTCGGGGGGTATCAGCCCCAGCATTTT.

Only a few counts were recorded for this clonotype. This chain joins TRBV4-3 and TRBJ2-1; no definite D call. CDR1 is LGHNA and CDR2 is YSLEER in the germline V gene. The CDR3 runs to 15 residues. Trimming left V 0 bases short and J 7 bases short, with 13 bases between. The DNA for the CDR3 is TGCGCCAGCAGCCAAGAACAGCCGGCGTTGAATGAGCAGTTCTTC. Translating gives CASSQEQPALNEQFF.

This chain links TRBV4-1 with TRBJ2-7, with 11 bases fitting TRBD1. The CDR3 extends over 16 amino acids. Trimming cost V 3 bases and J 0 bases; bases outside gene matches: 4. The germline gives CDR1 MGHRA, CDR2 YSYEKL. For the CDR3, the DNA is TGCGCCAGCAGCCACTACGGGACAGGGGGCTCCTACGAGCAGTACTTC. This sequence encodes CASSHYGTGGSYEQYF.

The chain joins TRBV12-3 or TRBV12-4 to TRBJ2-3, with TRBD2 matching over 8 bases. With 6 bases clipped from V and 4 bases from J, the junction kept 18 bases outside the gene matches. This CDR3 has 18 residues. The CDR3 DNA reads TGTGCCAGCAGCCTCCCGGCCCCCTGGAGCGGGGGCCCAGATACGCAGTATTTT. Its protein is CASSLPAPWSGGPDTQYF.

This chain's CDR3 is CAISIRDRDYGYTF. CDR3 sequence (DNA): TGTGCCATCAGCATCCGGGACAGGGACTATGGCTACACCTTC. The rearrangement links TRBV10-3 to TRBJ1-2, with TRBD1 identical over 9 bases. Germline CDR1 ENHRY, CDR2 SYGVKD. The CDR3 is 14 residues long. Trimming took 6 bases from V and 3 from J; bases not matched to a gene: 5.

The CDR3 reads CASSQDSGDTQYF. The CDR3 bases are TGTGCCAGCAGCCAAGATAGCGGCGATACGCAGTATTTT. The chain combines TRBV3-1 with TRBJ2-3; the D gene is possibly TRBD2 (6 bases). The CDR3 sequence is 13 residues long. Between the trimmed V and J ends, which lost 0 bases and 6 bases, there was a span of 7 bases. Germline lookup yields CDR1 LGHDT and CDR2 YNNKEL (reference sequence).

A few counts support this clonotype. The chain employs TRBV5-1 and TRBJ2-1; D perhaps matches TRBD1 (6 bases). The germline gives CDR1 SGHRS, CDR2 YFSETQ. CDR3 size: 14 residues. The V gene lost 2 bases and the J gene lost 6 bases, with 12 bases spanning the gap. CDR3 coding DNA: TGCGCCAGCAGCTTTAATCCAGGGGTCAATGAGCAGTTCTTC. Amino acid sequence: CASSFNPGVNEQFF.

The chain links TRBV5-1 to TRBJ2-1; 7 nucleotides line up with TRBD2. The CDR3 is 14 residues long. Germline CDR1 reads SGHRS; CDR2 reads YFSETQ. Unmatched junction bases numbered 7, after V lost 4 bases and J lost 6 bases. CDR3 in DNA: TGCGCCAGCAGCCACCGGGACTACCGCAATGAGCAGTTCTTC. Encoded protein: CASSHRDYRNEQFF.

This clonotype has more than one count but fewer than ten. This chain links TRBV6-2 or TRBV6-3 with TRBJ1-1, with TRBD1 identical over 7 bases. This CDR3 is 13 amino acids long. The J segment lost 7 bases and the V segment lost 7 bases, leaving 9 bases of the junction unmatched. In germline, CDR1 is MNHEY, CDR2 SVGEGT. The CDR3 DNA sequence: TGTGCCAGCACGGCCACAGGGGCCGGTGAAGCTTTCTTT. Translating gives CASTATGAGEAFF.

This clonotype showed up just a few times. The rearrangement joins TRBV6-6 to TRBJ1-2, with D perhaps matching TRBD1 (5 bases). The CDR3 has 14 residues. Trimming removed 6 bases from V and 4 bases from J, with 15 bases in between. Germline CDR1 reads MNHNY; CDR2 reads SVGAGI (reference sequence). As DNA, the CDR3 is TGTGCCAGCAGAGGACTAGGGGAGATCTATGGCTACACCTTC. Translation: CASRGLGEIYGYTF.

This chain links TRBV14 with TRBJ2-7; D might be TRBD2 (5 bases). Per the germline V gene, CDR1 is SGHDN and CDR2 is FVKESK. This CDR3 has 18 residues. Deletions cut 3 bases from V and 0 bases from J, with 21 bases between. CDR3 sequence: CASSQARSGRTGSYEQYF. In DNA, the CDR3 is TGTGCCAGCAGCCAGGCAAGAAGCGGTAGGACGGGCTCCTACGAGCAGTACTTC.

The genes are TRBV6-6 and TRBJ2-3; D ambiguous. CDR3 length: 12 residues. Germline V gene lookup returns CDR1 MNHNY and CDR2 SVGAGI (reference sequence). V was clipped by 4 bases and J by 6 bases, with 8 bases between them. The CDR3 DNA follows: TGTGCCAGCAGTTCCATCCGGGATACGCAGTATTTT. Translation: CASSSIRDTQYF.

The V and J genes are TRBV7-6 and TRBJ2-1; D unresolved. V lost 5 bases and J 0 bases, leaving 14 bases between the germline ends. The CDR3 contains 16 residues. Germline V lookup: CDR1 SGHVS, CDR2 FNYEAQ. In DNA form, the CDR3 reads TGTGCCAGCAGCCAAGACACCCTTAGCTCCTACAATGAGCAGTTCTTC. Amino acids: CASSQDTLSSYNEQFF.

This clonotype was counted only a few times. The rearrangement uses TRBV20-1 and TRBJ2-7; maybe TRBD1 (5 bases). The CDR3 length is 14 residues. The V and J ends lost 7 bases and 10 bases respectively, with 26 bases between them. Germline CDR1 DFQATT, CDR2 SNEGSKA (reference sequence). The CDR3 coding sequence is TGCAGTGTTCCGTTGGGCGCAGGGCCTAGTACCCAGTACTTC. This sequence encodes CSVPLGAGPSTQYF.

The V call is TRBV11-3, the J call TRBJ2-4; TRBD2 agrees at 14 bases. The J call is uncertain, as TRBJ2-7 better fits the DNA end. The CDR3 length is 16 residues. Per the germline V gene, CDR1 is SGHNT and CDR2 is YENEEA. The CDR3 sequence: CASSRGTSGGSYEQYF. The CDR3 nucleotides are TGTGCCAGCAGCCGAGGGACTAGCGGGGGCTCCTACGAGCAGTACTTC.

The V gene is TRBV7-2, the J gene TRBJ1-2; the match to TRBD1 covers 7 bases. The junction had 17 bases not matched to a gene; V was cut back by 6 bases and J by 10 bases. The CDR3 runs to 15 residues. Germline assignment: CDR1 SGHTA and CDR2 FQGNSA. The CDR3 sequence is CASRSQSEGAKDYTF. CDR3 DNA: TGTGCCAGCAGATCCCAATCGGAGGGGGCAAAAGACTACACCTTC.

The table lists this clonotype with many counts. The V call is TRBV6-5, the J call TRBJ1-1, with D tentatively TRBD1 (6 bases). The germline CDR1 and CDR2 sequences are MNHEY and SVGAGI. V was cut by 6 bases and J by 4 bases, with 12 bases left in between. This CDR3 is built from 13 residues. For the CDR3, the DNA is TGTGCCAGCAGCCCCCGGGGGGCCACTGAAGCTTTCTTT. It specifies CASSPRGATEAFF.

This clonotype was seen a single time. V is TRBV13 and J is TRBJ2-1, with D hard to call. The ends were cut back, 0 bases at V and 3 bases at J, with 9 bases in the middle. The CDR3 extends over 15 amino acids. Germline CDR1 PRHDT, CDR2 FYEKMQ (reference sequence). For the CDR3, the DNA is TGTGCCAGCAGCTTAGGTCATGCAAACTACAATGAGCAGTTCTTC. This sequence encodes CASSLGHANYNEQFF.

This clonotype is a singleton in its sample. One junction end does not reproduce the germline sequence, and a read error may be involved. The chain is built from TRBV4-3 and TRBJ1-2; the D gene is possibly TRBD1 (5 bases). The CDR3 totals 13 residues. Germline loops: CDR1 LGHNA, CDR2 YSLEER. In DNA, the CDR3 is TGCGCCAGCAGCCAAGATCGGGGGTATGGCTGCACCTTC. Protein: CASSQDRGYGCTF.